The 32 T cell receptor beta chains below all came from one sample that was sequenced in a study of molecular identifiers for immune sequencing clone quantification. MiXCR, run by TCRdb on the PCR reads, gives a single entry per CDR3 protein. Of some 320,000 distinct CDR3 sequences in the sample, 20% to 25% are singletons; the top ten hold 0.75% to 0.85%. Sequences were obtained from naive CD8+ T cells from blood, with Jurkat cell RNA spiked in. Subset noted: FACS-sorted CD8+CD4-CCR7+CD45RA+ naive T cells. The origin of the receptors is a human donor in good health. Some libraries in this study had Jurkat cell RNA spiked in.

As for this clonotype: Lacking the conserved final phenylalanine or tryptophan, this CDR3 likely reflects a read error. This chain connects TRBV12-3 or TRBV12-4 to TRBJ2-5; 7 bases fit TRBD1. The ends lost 5 bases at V and 2 bases at J; junction bases unmatched: 5. The CDR3 has 14 amino acids. The CDR3 DNA sequence: TGTGCCAGCAGTACACCCAGGGGGCAAGAGACCCAGTACTTA. Encoded protein: CASSTPRGQETQYL.

Ten or more counts support this clonotype. V and J are TRBV29-1 and TRBJ2-1, with a possible D match to TRBD2 (6 bases). The CDR3 runs 14 residues. Trimming cost V 4 bases and J 0 bases, with 10 bases left between them. CDR1 is SQVTM and CDR2 is ANQGSEA in the germline V gene. This chain's CDR3 is CSVVGGSSYNEQFF. The CDR3 DNA is TGCAGCGTTGTAGGAGGGAGCTCCTACAATGAGCAGTTCTTC.

On this clonotype itself: Just one base apart from a much larger clone, this may be a read error. The rearrangement links TRBV15 to TRBJ2-3, with D perhaps matching TRBD1 or TRBD2 (5 bases each). V lost 5 bases and J 10 bases, leaving 16 bases between the germline ends. The CDR3 runs 13 residues. The V gene's germline CDR1 is LNHNV and CDR2 YYDKDF (reference sequence). This CDR3 is CATSVRRDLAQYF. The CDR3 DNA reads as TGTGCCACCAGCGTACGTCGGGACCTAGCGCAGTATTTT.

As for this clonotype: A much larger clonotype is one base distant, so this may be a read error. V and J are TRBV7-6 and TRBJ2-1; TRBD2 agrees at 10 bases. The CDR3 loop spans 17 amino acids. V was clipped by 1 base and J by 8 bases; unmatched bases: 11. Per the germline V gene, CDR1 is SGHVS and CDR2 is FNYEAQ. This CDR3 reads CASSLDIAGGKQDEQFF. The CDR3 nucleotides are TGTGCCAGCAGCTTAGATATAGCGGGGGGCAAACAAGATGAGCAGTTCTTC.

In this sample, this clonotype turned up many times. The V gene is TRBV19, the J gene TRBJ1-1, with D possibly TRBD1 on 6 matching bases. The V end lost 7 bases, the J end lost 4 bases, and 16 bases lay between the germline ends. CDR3 length: 14 residues. Per germline, CDR1 LNHDA and CDR2 SQIVND (reference sequence). CDR3 residues: CASTPTGSSTEAFF. The CDR3, as DNA: TGTGCCAGTACGCCTACAGGGTCGAGCACTGAAGCTTTCTTT. The whole variable domain, remainder taken from reference TRBV19 and TRBJ1-1, is DGGITQSPKYLFRKEGQNVTLSCEQNLNHDAMYWYRQDPGQGLRLIYYSQIVNDFQKGDIAEGYSVSREKKESFPLTVTSAQKNPTAFYLCASTPTGSSTEAFFGQGTRLTVV.

This clonotype was counted once. The junction and the germline gene differ at one end; a read error may be behind it. The chain uses TRBV28 and TRBJ2-5; tentatively, D is TRBD1 (6 bases). CDR1 and CDR2 from the germline V gene are MDHEN and SYDVKM. The CDR3 has 16 residues. Here the CDR3 DNA reads TGTGTCAGCAGTTTATGGCTCACTGGGGGCTCCGAGACCCAGTACTTC. It codes for CVSSLWLTGGSETQYF. Combining the CDR3 with reference TRBV28 and TRBJ2-5 gives the whole variable domain DVKVTQSSRYLVKRTGEKVFLECVQDMDHENMFWYRQDPGLGLRLIYFSYDVKMKEKGDIPEGYSVSREKKERFSLILESASTNQTSMYLCVSSLWLTGGSETQYFGPGTRLLVL.

This clonotype was recorded at least ten times. J is TRBJ2-7 and V is TRBV19; D possibly corresponds to TRBD1 (6 bases). The CDR3 extends over 15 amino acids. The germline CDR1 and CDR2 sequences are LNHDA and SQIVND (reference sequence). V was pared by 6 bases and J by 5 bases, with 20 bases between. CDR3 sequence reads: CASSQTTRGSHEQYF. CDR3 coding DNA: TGTGCCAGTAGCCAAACCACAAGGGGGTCCCACGAGCAGTACTTC.

This clonotype was observed many times. This rearrangement joins TRBV5-8 to TRBJ1-4; 8 bases match TRBD1. Germline V CDR1 and CDR2: SGHTS, YDEGEE. The J segment lost 8 bases and the V segment lost 0 bases, leaving 6 bases of the junction unmatched. The CDR3 sequence is 15 residues long. The chain's CDR3 is CASSLGTGTGEKLFF. The CDR3 bases are TGTGCCAGCAGCTTGGGGACCGGGACAGGCGAAAAACTGTTTTTT.

The sample holds many counts of this clonotype. The J gene is TRBJ2-1, the V gene TRBV5-6, with 10 bases lining up with TRBD2. CDR3 length: 15 residues. V gave up 4 bases and J gave up 3 bases; unmatched junction bases: 4. Germline CDR1 is SGHDT and CDR2 is YYEEEE. The CDR3 DNA reads TGTGCCAGCAGCCTCAGCGGGAGGGGCTACAATGAGCAGTTCTTC. Its protein product is CASSLSGRGYNEQFF.

The chain has TRBV25-1 and TRBJ1-1; D gene uncertain. The ends were cut back, 3 bases at V and 6 bases at J, with 17 bases in the middle. The germline gives CDR1 MGHDK, CDR2 SYGVNS. This CDR3 is 15 amino acids long. CDR3 amino acids: CASSEGSLKPAEAFF. The CDR3 DNA reads as TGTGCCAGCAGTGAGGGGTCCCTTAAGCCCGCTGAAGCTTTCTTT.

Many counts were recorded for this clonotype. This sequence joins TRBV25-1 and TRBJ2-5; 11 bases line up with TRBD1. The CDR3 has 15 amino acids. Germline values: CDR1 MGHDK, CDR2 SYGVNS. V dropped 5 bases and J dropped 0; count of bases not matched to a gene: 2. CDR3 coding DNA: TGTGCCAGCAGTAAGGGACAGGGGGACCAAGAGACCCAGTACTTC. It translates to CASSKGQGDQETQYF.

A word on this clonotype: A read error may be the cause here, since a much bigger clone is one base away. The chain has TRBV2 and TRBJ2-7; the D is unclear. Per the germline V gene, CDR1 is SNHLY and CDR2 is FYNNEI. The CDR3 is made up of 12 amino acids. The CDR3 nucleotides read TGTGCCGGCAGTGGTAATATCTACGAGCAGTACTTC. This gives the protein CAGSGNIYEQYF.

This clonotype occurred many times. The chain joins TRBV7-9 to TRBJ2-5; D is perhaps TRBD1 (6 bases). Germline values: CDR1 SEHNR, CDR2 FQNEAQ (reference sequence). The CDR3 has 15 amino acids. V lost 5 bases, J lost 1 base, and 14 bases lay in between. CDR3 nucleotides: TGTGCCAGCAGCCTATTACAGGGTGCCCAAGAGACCCAGTACTTC. Its protein is CASSLLQGAQETQYF.

This clonotype was picked up many times. V usage is TRBV11-2 and J usage is TRBJ2-5; maybe TRBD2 (5 bases). The CDR3 has 14 amino acids. CDR1 SGHAT and CDR2 FQNNGV come from the germline V gene. V gave up 5 bases and J gave up 1 base, with 11 bases separating them. For the CDR3, the DNA is TGTGCCAGCAGCCACTGGGCGGGCCAAGAGACCCAGTACTTC. Translated, it gives CASSHWAGQETQYF.

A note on this clonotype: One end of the junction fails to match germline, which may point to a read error. The chain uses TRBV7-6 and TRBJ2-6; D possibly matches TRBD1 or TRBD2 (5 bases each). Germline CDR1 SGHVS, CDR2 FNYEAQ. This CDR3 is built from 18 residues. CDR3 sequence: CASSLEPATVAGADVLTF. In DNA form, the CDR3 reads TGTGCCAGCAGTTTAGAGCCGGCCACCGTGGCCGGGGCCGACGTCCTGACTTTC.

This clonotype showed up many times. This chain links TRBV2 with TRBJ2-3; D unresolved. CDR1 SNHLY and CDR2 FYNNEI come from the germline V gene. The CDR3 contains 15 residues. V was cut by 6 bases and J by 0 bases, with 13 bases left in between. The chain's CDR3 is CASSAPTRSTDTQYF. The CDR3 coding sequence is TGTGCCAGCAGCGCCCCGACGCGGAGCACAGATACGCAGTATTTT.

Comments on this clonotype: This may stem from a read error, because a much larger clone lies one nucleotide away. The chain combines TRBV15 with TRBJ2-3; a weak D match, TRBD2 (6 bases). CDR1 is LNHNV and CDR2 is YYDKDF in the germline V gene (reference sequence). This CDR3 has 16 residues. The DNA of the CDR3 is TGTGCCATCAGCAGAGATTTGTTAGCGGAGACAGATACGCAGTATTTT. Its translation: CAISRDLLAETDTQYF.

This clonotype showed up many times. The chain couples TRBV7-2 to TRBJ1-1, with D possibly matching TRBD1 (5 bases). The germline V gene has CDR1 SGHTA and CDR2 FQGNSA. Trimming took off 6 bases at V and 2 bases at J, with 10 bases between the two ends. The CDR3 loop spans 13 amino acids. The CDR3 DNA is TGTGCCAGCAGGCTTACAGGAAACACTGAAGCTTTCTTT. Protein: CASRLTGNTEAFF.

This chain's CDR3 is CASSIDWGPTEAFF. The CDR3 DNA reads TGTGCCAGTAGTATAGATTGGGGGCCCACTGAAGCTTTCTTT. The chain couples TRBV19 to TRBJ1-1; perhaps TRBD1 as D (6 bases). CDR1 LNHDA and CDR2 SQIVND come from the germline V gene (reference sequence). The CDR3 covers 14 residues. V lost 0 bases and J lost 4, with 9 bases in between.

Concerning this clonotype: Just one base apart from a much larger clone, this may be a read error. The chain is built from TRBV28 and TRBJ2-7; weak D call: TRBD2 (6 bases). V was pared by 11 bases and J by 7 bases, with 21 bases between. Per germline, CDR1 MDHEN and CDR2 SYDVKM. This CDR3 has 13 residues. CDR3 protein: CAGTPDEAGEQYF. Here the CDR3 DNA reads TGTGCCGGCACCCCCGATGAGGCGGGAGAGCAGTACTTC. The variable domain in full, with the rest retrieved from reference TRBV28 and TRBJ2-7, is DVKVTQSSRYLVKRTGEKVFLECVQDMDHENMFWYRQDPGLGLRLIYFSYDVKMKEKGDIPEGYSVSREKKERFSLILESASTNQTSMYLCAGTPDEAGEQYFGPGTRLTVT.

Regarding this clonotype: A much bigger clone sits one base away, suggesting this may be a read error. The J gene is TRBJ2-1, the V gene TRBV25-1, with D tentatively TRBD2 (5 bases). V lost 4 bases and J 5 bases, leaving 12 bases between the germline ends. CDR1 is MGHDK, CDR2 SYGVNS, per germline. This CDR3 comprises 14 residues. The CDR3 reads CASSVGESDNEQFF. Here the CDR3 DNA reads TGTGCCAGCAGTGTTGGGGAGTCCGACAATGAGCAGTTCTTC.

Many counts were recorded for this clonotype. The rearrangement joins TRBV25-1 to TRBJ2-3, with a tentative D call TRBD2 (5 bases). Germline-derived CDR1 and CDR2 are MGHDK and SYGVNS. V lost 4 bases, J lost 0 bases, and 11 bases lay in between. The CDR3 is 15 amino acids. The CDR3 coding sequence is TGTGCCAGCAGTGGCTGGGAGTCTAGCACAGATACGCAGTATTTT. It specifies CASSGWESSTDTQYF.

This clonotype was seen ten or more times. V is TRBV5-1 and J is TRBJ2-1; no clear D gene. Germline CDR1 is SGHRS and CDR2 is YFSETQ. V dropped 0 bases and J dropped 1 base, with 8 bases sitting between them. The CDR3 covers 15 residues. The CDR3 coding sequence is TGCGCCAGCAGCTTGGAAAGACGGTCCTACAATGAGCAGTTCTTC. This encodes CASSLERRSYNEQFF.

This clonotype was observed at least ten times. The chain employs TRBV28 and TRBJ2-5; D could derive from TRBD1 or TRBD2 (5 bases each). The CDR3 runs to 15 residues. Germline CDR1 reads MDHEN; CDR2 reads SYDVKM. Trimming removed 4 bases from V and 5 bases from J, with 17 bases in between. The CDR3 protein is CASSSLGSGDETQYF. The DNA for the CDR3 is TGTGCCAGCAGTTCACTCGGCTCCGGGGACGAGACCCAGTACTTC.

This clonotype showed up many times. This chain joins TRBV7-8 and TRBJ2-3, with 9 bases fitting TRBD1. Trimming took 5 bases from V and 3 from J; bases not matched to a gene: 12. The CDR3 contains 17 residues. Per germline, CDR1 SGHVS and CDR2 FQNEAQ. The CDR3 sequence: CASSASPGTGLTDTQYF. The CDR3 coding sequence is TGTGCCAGCAGCGCGAGTCCCGGGACAGGGTTAACAGATACGCAGTATTTT.

This clonotype was picked up many times. The rearrangement uses TRBV20-1 and TRBJ2-7; either TRBD1 or TRBD2 may supply D (5 bases each). This CDR3 has 13 residues. In germline, CDR1 is DFQATT, CDR2 SNEGSKA (reference sequence). Trimming removed 5 bases at V and 2 bases at J, with 13 bases between. In DNA form, the CDR3 reads TGCAGTGCTCGTTACCTGGGGGCCTACGAGCAGTACTTC. Its protein is CSARYLGAYEQYF.

The chain carries TRBV11-3 and TRBJ2-7, with a tentative D call TRBD1 (5 bases). Germline loops: CDR1 SGHNT, CDR2 YENEEA. The CDR3 spans 15 residues. V was cut by 1 base and J by 2 bases, with 12 bases left in between. The CDR3 is CASSLGVQDTYEQYF. In DNA, the CDR3 is TGTGCCAGCAGCTTAGGGGTCCAGGACACCTACGAGCAGTACTTC.

The V call is TRBV28, the J call TRBJ2-6; weak D call: TRBD1 (6 bases). The V end lost 6 bases, the J end lost 1 base, and 13 bases lay between the germline ends. This CDR3 contains 16 residues. Germline V gives CDR1 MDHEN, CDR2 SYDVKM. The DNA for the CDR3 is TGTGCCAGCAGCCCTAGACAGGCTTCTGGGGCCAACGTCCTGACTTTC. It codes for CASSPRQASGANVLTF.

The sample holds many counts of this clonotype. The chain uses TRBV6-2 or TRBV6-3 and TRBJ2-7; D is perhaps TRBD1 (5 bases). This CDR3 has 14 amino acids. Germline loops: CDR1 MNHEY, CDR2 SVGEGT. V shed 7 bases and J shed 0 bases, with 13 bases lying between them. CDR3 residues: CASTPQGNSYEQYF. CDR3 DNA sequence: TGTGCCAGCACCCCGCAGGGCAACTCCTACGAGCAGTACTTC.

Regarding this clonotype: This may arise from a read error, as a much more abundant clone is one base away. No conserved phenylalanine or tryptophan ends this CDR3, so it is likely a read error. The genes are TRBV7-8 and TRBJ1-2; a weak D match, TRBD1 (6 bases). CDR1 is SGHVS and CDR2 is FQNEAQ in the germline V gene. V was trimmed by 1 base and J by 2 bases, leaving 14 bases between them. The CDR3 length is 16 residues. CDR3 amino acids: CASSLEGGGPNYGYTI. CDR3 coding DNA: TGTGCCAGCAGCTTAGAGGGCGGGGGGCCCAACTATGGCTACACCATC.

In the case of this clonotype: The conserved phenylalanine or tryptophan is not found at the CDR3 terminus, so this likely reflects a read error. The rearrangement joins TRBV10-3 to TRBJ2-1, with TRBD1 as a possible D gene (5 bases). Germline V gene data show CDR1 as ENHRY and CDR2 as SYGVKD. The CDR3 sequence is 14 residues long. With 3 bases removed from V and 1 base from J, the gap between germline ends came to 7 bases. The CDR3 sequence is CAISDQGSYNEQFI. The CDR3 DNA sequence: TGTGCCATCAGTGATCAGGGTTCCTACAATGAGCAGTTCATC.

Many counts were recorded for this clonotype. The chain carries TRBV15 and TRBJ2-7; D possibly corresponds to TRBD2 (5 bases). CDR3 length: 14 amino acids. V lost 6 bases to trimming and J lost 2 bases, with 14 bases between them. Germline V gene lookup returns CDR1 LNHNV and CDR2 YYDKDF (reference sequence). The CDR3 DNA sequence: TGTGCCACCAGATTAACGGGGATGACCTACGAGCAGTACTTC. Its protein product is CATRLTGMTYEQYF.